The T cell receptor (beta chain) under discussion was sequenced for a study of blood T cell repertoires in COVID-19 (dated by TCRdb to 2020 to 2022). With respect to the entire study: Samples from collaborators originated in the United States, Italy and Spain and spanned both the acute and convalescent phases of COVID-19. The material from the prospective study consisted of cDNA or gDNA derived from T cells, B-cell-depleted T cells, or PBMCs. Subjects who had been exposed to COVID-19, were actively infected with it, or had recovered from it provided the deeply sampled blood TCRbeta repertoires that made up the dataset. A freely available public database, intended as a resource for researchers studying the immune response to SARS-CoV-2, is where the repertoires were released. The samples were drawn from two sources: the first 160 participants of the ongoing ImmuneRACE study, and 1,254 subjects contributed by 6 global collaborators. Nearly every sample came with metadata listing a de-identified subject ID, COVID-19 status, age in years and sex. HLA class I and class II types, where available, came from metadata supplied by the sample provider rather than from assay-based typing.

The immunoSEQ Assay, a bias-controlled multiplex PCR, was used to amplify TCRbeta CDR3 regions from genomic DNA. The authors' analysis ran thus. Within the assay, amplification of reference gene primers was used to estimate how many nucleated cells each sample contained. To quantify the absolute abundance of each unique TCRbeta CDR3 rearrangement, sequence reads were collapsed and filtered. For each sample, productive Simpson clonality was calculated as the square root of Simpson's diversity index across productive rearrangements. In TCRdb, the immuneACCESS table is reduced to in-frame sequences with V and J assigned. These tables do not hold every clone; where another copy was compared, an unresolved V gene accounts for under half, and the others remain unexplained. That table supplies the V and J calls and clone size; D and trimming were determined from the DNA. The sample includes 250,000 to 350,000 clones, with 70% to 90% observed a single time. The ten largest clones capture 3.5% to 4.5% of the sample.

Enrolling through a virtual design, the prospective study's participants ranged in age from about 18 to 89 years and lived across roughly 24 United States geographic areas. In the prospective study, cohorts were assigned on the basis of participant-reported clinical history obtained from a screening survey and a study questionnaire. ImmuneRACE Cohort 3 recovered participants were defined by two consecutive negative NP/OP PCR tests, healthcare professional clearance, or symptom resolution. Each participant in the prospective study had whole blood, serum and a nasopharyngeal or oropharyngeal swab collected by mobile phlebotomists. Additional blood draws and questionnaires over a roughly two-month period could optionally be provided by prospective study participants. Before DNA extraction, blood samples from the prospective study were shipped at room temperature or frozen. Overall results and qualifications from the work: How much clinical and demographic metadata was included differed by source and by participant, and the metadata was provided uncurated.

Comment on this clone: The antigen it recognizes is unknown. No qualities accompany the bases; no much larger clone lies one base away. Other nucleotide sequences in the sample specify the same CDR3.

The receptor was derived from a woman in her twenties or thirties who had recovered from COVID-19. Sample: PBMCs or T cells enriched from blood (not recorded which).

The CDR3 has the sequence CASSNPSPTSGNPYEQYF. The bases read TGTGCCAGCAGCAACCCGTCCCCCACTAGCGGGAACCCCTACGAGCAGTACTTC. The V gene is TRBV6-2 or TRBV6-3 and the J gene is TRBJ2-7; 10 nucleotides in the junction match TRBD2. Ends trimmed: V by 6 bases, J by 2 bases; bases unmatched to a gene: 16. The CDR3 runs 18 residues from the cysteine to the phenylalanine. Only the CDR3 DNA is retained, 54 bases long and in frame from the first base. The germline V gene supplies CDR1 MNHEY and CDR2 SVGEGT.